This record covers a single T cell receptor (beta chain). TCRdb's table, derived via immunoSEQ multiplex PCR, lists solely in-frame clones and lacks some. The sample holds hundreds of thousands of clones, approximately 95% seen once. This sample was included in a study of shared clonotypes between healthy human individuals. CD45RO negativity and positive selection for CCR7 defined naive CD8 cells, a population that excluded terminally differentiated effector memory CD45RA+ cells. V was clipped by 2 bases and J by 5 bases, with 7 bases between them. Germline V gene data show CDR1 as SGHNT and CDR2 as YENEEA. The CDR3 totals 12 residues.

The sequencing input was naive CD8+ T cells sorted from blood. The chain links TRBV11-3 to TRBJ2-7; D is unresolved. This TCR was sampled from a woman aged 25-40 years in good health. The DNA for the CDR3 is TGTGCCAGCAGCTTACCCGGACACGAGCAGTACTTC. Its translation: CASSLPGHEQYF.